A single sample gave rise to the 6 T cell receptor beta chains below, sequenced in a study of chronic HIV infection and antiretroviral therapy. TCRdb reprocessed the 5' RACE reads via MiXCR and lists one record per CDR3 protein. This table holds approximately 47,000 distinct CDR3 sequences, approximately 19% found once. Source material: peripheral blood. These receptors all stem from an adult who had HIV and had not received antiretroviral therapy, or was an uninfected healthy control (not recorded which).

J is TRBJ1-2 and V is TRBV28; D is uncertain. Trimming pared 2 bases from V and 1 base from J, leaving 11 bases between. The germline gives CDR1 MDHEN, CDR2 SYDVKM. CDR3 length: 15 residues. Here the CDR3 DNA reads TGTGCCAGCAGTTTAGTACTAGACTTTAACTATGGCTACACCTTC. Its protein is CASSLVLDFNYGYTF.

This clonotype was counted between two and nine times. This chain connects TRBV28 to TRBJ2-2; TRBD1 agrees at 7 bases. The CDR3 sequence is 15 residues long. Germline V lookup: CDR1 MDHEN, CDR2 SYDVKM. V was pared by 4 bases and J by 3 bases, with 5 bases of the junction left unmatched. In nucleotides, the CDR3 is TGTGCCAGCAGTTCAGGGGGACATCACACCGGGGAGCTGTTTTTT. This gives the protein CASSSGGHHTGELFF.

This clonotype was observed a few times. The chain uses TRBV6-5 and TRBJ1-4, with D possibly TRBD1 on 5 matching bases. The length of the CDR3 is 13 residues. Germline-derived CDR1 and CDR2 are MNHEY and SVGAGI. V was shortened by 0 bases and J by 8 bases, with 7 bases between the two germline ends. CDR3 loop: CASSYSGVEKLFF. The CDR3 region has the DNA TGTGCCAGCAGTTACTCAGGGGTCGAAAAACTGTTTTTT.

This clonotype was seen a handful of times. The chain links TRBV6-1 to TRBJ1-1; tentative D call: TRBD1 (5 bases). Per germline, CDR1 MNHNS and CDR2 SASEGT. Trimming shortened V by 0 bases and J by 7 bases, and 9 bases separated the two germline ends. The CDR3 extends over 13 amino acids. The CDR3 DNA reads TGTGCCAGCAGTGAAGCCTGGGGGAGTGAAGCTTTCTTT. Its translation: CASSEAWGSEAFF.

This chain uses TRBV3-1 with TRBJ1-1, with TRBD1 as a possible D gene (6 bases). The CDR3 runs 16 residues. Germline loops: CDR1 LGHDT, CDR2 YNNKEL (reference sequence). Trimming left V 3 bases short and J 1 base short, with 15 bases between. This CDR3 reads CASSQLGGAKNTEAFF. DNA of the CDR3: TGTGCCAGCAGCCAGCTCGGGGGGGCGAAGAACACTGAAGCTTTCTTT.

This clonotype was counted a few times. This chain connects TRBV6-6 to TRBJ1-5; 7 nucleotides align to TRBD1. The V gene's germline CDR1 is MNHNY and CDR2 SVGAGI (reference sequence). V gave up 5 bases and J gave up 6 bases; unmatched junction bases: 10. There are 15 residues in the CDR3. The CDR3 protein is CASSAGQAPGQPQHF. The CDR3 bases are TGTGCCAGCAGTGCCGGACAGGCCCCGGGTCAGCCCCAGCATTTT.